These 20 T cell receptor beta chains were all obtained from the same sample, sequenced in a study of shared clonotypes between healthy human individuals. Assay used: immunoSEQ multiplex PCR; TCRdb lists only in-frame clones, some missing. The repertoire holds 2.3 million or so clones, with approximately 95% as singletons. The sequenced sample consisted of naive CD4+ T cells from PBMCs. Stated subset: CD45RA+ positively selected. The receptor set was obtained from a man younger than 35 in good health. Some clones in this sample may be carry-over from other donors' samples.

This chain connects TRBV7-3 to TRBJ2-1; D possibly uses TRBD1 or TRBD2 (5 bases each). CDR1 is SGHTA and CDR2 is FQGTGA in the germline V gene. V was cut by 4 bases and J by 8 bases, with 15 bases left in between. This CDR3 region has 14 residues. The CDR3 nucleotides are TGTGCCAGCAGCTGGGGACCTGAGAGGGATGAGCAGTTCTTC. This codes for CASSWGPERDEQFF.

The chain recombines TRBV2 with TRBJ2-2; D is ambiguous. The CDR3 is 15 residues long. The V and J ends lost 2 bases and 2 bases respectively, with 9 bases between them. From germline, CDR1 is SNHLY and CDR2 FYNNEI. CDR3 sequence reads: CASSETGLNTGELFF. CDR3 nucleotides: TGTGCCAGCAGTGAAACGGGCCTTAACACCGGGGAGCTGTTTTTT.

DNA of the CDR3: TGTGCCAGCAGTTACCTTACAGGGGTCTCGGAAGGCTACACCTTC. This codes for CASSYLTGVSEGYTF. The rearrangement links TRBV6-5 to TRBJ1-2; TRBD1 matches 7 bases. V lost 2 bases, J lost 8 bases, and 11 bases stayed unmatched. This CDR3 comprises 15 residues. Germline V gene data show CDR1 as MNHEY and CDR2 as SVGAGI.

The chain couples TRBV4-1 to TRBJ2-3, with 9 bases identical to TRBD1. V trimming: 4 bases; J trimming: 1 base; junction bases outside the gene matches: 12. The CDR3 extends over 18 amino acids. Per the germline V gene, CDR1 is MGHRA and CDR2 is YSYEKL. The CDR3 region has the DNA TGCGCCAGCAGCCTTCCCCGGACAGGGGCCAAGGGCACAGATACGCAGTATTTT. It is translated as CASSLPRTGAKGTDTQYF.

This CDR3 is CASSWGTSGGTYNEQFF. CDR3 bases: TGTGCCAGCAGCTGGGGGACTAGCGGGGGAACCTACAATGAGCAGTTCTTC. V is TRBV5-6 and J is TRBJ2-1, with 14 nucleotides matching TRBD2. With V trimmed by 3 bases and J by 2 bases, 4 bases remained unmatched. This CDR3 spans 17 amino acids. Germline lookup yields CDR1 SGHDT and CDR2 YYEEEE.

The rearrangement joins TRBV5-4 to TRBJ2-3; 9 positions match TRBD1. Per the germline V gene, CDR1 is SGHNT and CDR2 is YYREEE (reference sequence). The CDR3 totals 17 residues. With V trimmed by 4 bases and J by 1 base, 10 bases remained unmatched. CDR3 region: CASSPNRGLFGTDTQYF. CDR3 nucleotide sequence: TGTGCCAGCAGCCCTAACAGGGGGCTTTTCGGCACAGATACGCAGTATTTT.

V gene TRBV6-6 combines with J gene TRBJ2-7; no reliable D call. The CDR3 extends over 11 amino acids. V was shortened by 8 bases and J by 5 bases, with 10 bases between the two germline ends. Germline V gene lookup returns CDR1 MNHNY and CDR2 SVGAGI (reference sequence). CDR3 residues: CASRTVDEQYF. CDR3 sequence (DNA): TGTGCCAGCCGAACGGTTGACGAGCAGTACTTC.

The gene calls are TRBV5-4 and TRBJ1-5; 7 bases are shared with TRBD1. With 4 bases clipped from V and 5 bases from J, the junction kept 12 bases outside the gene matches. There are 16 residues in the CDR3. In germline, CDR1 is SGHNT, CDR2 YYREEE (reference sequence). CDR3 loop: CASSPYWTGKDQPQHF. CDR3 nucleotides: TGTGCCAGCAGCCCTTATTGGACAGGCAAGGATCAGCCCCAGCATTTT.

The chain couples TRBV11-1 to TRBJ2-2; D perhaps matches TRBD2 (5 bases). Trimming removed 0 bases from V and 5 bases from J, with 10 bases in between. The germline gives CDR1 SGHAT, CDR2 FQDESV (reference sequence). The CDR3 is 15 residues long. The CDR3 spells CASSLALGGTGELFF. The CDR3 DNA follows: TGTGCCAGCAGCTTAGCTTTGGGCGGGACCGGGGAGCTGTTTTTT.

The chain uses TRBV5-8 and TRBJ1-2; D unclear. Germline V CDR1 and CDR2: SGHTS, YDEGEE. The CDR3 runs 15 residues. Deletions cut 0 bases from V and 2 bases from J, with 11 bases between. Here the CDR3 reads CASSLGSPTNYGYTF. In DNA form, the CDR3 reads TGTGCCAGCAGCTTGGGTTCTCCGACCAACTATGGCTACACCTTC.

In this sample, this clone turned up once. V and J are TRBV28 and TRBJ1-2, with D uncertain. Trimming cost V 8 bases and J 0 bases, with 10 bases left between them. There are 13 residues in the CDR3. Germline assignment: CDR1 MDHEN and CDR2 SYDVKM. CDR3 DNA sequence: TGTGCCAGCCAAGGACCATCTAACTATGGCTACACCTTC. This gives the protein CASQGPSNYGYTF.

The CDR3 bases are TGTGCCAGCAGCTTGATCGGCTCGGGGGCAGGGCACAATCAGCCCCAGCATTTT. Protein product: CASSLIGSGAGHNQPQHF. The chain employs TRBV5-8 and TRBJ1-5; possible D gene TRBD1, 6 bases. CDR1 is SGHTS, CDR2 YDEGEE, per germline. The V end lost 1 base, the J end lost 3 bases, and 20 bases lay between the germline ends. This CDR3 is built from 18 residues.

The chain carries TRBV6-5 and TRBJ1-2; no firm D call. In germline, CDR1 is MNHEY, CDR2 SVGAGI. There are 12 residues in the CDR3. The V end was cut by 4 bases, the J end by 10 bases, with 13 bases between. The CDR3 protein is CASSSRNKVYTF. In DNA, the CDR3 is TGTGCCAGCAGTTCGCGGAACAAGGTCTACACCTTC.

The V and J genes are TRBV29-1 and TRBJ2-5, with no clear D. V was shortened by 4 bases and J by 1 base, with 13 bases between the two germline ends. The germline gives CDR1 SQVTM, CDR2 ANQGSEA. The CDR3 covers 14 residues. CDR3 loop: CSVVPHVPQETQYF. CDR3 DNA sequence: TGCAGCGTTGTCCCCCACGTCCCCCAAGAGACCCAGTACTTC.

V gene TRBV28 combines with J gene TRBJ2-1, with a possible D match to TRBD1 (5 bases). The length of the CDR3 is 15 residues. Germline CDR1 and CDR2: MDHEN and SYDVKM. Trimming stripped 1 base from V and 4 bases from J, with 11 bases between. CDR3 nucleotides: TGTGCCAGCAGTTTATTTCACCGGACATACAATGAGCAGTTCTTC. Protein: CASSLFHRTYNEQFF.

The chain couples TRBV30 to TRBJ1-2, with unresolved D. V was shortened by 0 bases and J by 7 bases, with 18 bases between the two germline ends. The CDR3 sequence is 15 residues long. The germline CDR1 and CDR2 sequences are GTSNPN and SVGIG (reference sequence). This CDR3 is CAWSVLSGFASGYTF. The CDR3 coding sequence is TGTGCCTGGAGTGTATTGTCGGGATTCGCCAGTGGCTACACCTTC.

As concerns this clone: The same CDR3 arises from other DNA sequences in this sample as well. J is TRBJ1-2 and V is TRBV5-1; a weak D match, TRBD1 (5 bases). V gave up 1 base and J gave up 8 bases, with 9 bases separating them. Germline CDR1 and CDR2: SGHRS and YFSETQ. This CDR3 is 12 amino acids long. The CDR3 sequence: CASSLPGDGYTF. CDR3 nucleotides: TGCGCCAGCAGCTTGCCCGGGGACGGCTACACCTTC.

CDR3 in DNA: TGTGCCAGCAGCCCGGTCGGGGGGAGGGGAGAGACCCAGTACTTC. Translated, it gives CASSPVGGRGETQYF. The chain links TRBV5-6 to TRBJ2-5; 7 bases are a match to TRBD2. In germline, CDR1 is SGHDT, CDR2 YYEEEE. The CDR3 consists of 15 residues. The V gene end was trimmed by 4 bases and the J gene end by 4 bases; junction bases not matched to a gene: 10.

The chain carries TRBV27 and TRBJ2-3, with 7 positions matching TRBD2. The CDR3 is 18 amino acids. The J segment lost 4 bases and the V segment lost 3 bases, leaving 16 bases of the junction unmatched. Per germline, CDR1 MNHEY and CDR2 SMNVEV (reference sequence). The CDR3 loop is CASSFRASGLDRADTQYF. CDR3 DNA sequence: TGTGCCAGCAGTTTTCGGGCTAGCGGCCTCGACCGGGCAGATACGCAGTATTTT.

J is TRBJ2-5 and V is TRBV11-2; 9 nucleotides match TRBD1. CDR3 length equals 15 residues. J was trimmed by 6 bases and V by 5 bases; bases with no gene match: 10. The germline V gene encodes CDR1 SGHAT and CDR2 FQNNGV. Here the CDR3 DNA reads TGTGCCAGCAGCCCAGGGACAGGGAGGACCAAGACCCAGTACTTC. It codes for CASSPGTGRTKTQYF. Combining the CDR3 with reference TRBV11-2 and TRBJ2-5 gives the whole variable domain EAGVAQSPRYKIIEKRQSVAFWCNPISGHATLYWYQQILGQGPKLLIQFQNNGVVDDSQLPKDRFSAERLKGVDSTLKIQPAKLEDSAVYLCASSPGTGRTKTQYFGPGTRLLVL.